This TCR beta chain was found in a study of PD-L1 blockade in urothelial cancer. Study overall: Males with bladder-origin urothelial cancer made up about 85% of the roughly 30 patients. Study observations and caveats: Tumor-associated TCR clones expanded more in blood at 3 weeks in patients with durable benefit.

Profiled with immunoSEQ multiplex PCR; TCRdb holds only in-frame clones, not every one. The table records approximately 52,000 clones, around three quarters of them present only once. Remarks on this clone: Its antigen remains unknown.

Germline V gives CDR1 LNHDA, CDR2 SQIVND (reference sequence). CDR3 size: 15 residues. The V segment lost 6 bases and the J segment 5 bases; nucleotides outside the gene matches: 10. This clonotype was obtained from a man between 70 and 80 years old with urothelial cancer. The specimen comprised PBMCs, sampled around atezolizumab (anti-PD-L1) treatment. V is TRBV19 and J is TRBJ1-1; 9 bases fit TRBD1. DNA for the CDR3: TGTGCCAGTAGGGAACAGGGGGCTGGGGCTACTGAAGCTTTCTTT. This sequence encodes CASREQGAGATEAFF.